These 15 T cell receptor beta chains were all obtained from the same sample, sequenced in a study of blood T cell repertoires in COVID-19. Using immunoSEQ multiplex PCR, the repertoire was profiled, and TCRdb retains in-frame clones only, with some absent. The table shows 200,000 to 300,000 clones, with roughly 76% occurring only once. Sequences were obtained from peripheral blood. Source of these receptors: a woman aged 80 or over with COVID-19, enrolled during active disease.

In DNA form, the CDR3 reads TGTGCCAGCTCACTACCCGGGGGGGCTCAGCCCCAGCATTTT. Protein sequence: CASSLPGGAQPQHF. The genes are TRBV18 and TRBJ1-5; a possible D gene is TRBD1 (6 bases). The CDR3 sequence is 14 residues long. Germline assignment: CDR1 KGHSH and CDR2 LQKENI. Between the trimmed V and J ends, which lost 4 bases and 6 bases, there was a span of 13 bases.

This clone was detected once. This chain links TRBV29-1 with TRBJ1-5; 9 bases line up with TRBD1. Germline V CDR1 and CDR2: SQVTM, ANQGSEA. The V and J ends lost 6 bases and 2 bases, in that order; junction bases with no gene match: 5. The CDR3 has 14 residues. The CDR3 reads CSVATGGGNQPQHF. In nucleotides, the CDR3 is TGCAGCGTCGCGACAGGGGGAGGCAATCAGCCCCAGCATTTT. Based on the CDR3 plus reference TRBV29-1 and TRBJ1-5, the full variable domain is SAVISQKPSRDICQRGTSLTIQCQVDSQVTMMFWYRQQPGQSLTLIATANQGSEATYESGFVIDKFPISRPNLTFSTLTVSNMSPEDSSIYLCSVATGGGNQPQHFGDGTRLSIL.

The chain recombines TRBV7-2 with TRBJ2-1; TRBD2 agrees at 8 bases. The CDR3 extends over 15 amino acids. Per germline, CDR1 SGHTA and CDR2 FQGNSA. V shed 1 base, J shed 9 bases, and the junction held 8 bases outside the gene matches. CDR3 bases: TGTGCCAGCAGCTTAGGAGCGGGAGTAGGAATTGAGCAGTTCTTC. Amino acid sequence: CASSLGAGVGIEQFF.

The CDR3 here is CATNRDADTEAFF. The CDR3 bases are TGTGCAACAAACAGGGACGCAGACACTGAAGCTTTCTTT. The rearrangement links TRBV28 to TRBJ1-1; D is possibly TRBD1 (6 bases). CDR1 and CDR2 (germline): MDHEN, SYDVKM. CDR3 length: 13 residues.

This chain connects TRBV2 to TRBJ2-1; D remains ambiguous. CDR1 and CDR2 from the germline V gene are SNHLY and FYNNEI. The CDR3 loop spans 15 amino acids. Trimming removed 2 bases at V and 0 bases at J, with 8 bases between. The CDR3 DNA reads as TGTGCCAGCAGTGAACTGCCCAGCTCCTACAATGAGCAGTTCTTC. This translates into CASSELPSSYNEQFF.

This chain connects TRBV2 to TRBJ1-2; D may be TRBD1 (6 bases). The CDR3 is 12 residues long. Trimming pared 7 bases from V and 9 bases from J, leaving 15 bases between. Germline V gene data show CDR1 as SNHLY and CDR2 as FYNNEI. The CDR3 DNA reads TGTGCCAGCACTCTGAGGGGGATGAGCTACACCTTC. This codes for CASTLRGMSYTF.

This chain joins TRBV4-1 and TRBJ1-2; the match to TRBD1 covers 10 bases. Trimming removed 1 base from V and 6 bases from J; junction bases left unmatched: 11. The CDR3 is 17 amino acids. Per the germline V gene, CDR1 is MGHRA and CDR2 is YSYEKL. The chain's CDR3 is CASSQVLSTGGKNGYTF. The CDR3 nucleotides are TGCGCCAGCAGCCAAGTCCTGTCGACAGGGGGCAAGAATGGCTACACCTTC.

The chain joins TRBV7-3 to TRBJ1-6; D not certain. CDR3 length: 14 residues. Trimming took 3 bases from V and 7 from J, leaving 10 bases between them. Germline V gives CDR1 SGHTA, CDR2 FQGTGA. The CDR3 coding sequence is TGTGCCAGCAGCTTGACAAGTCTGAATTCACCCCTCCACTTT. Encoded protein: CASSLTSLNSPLHF.

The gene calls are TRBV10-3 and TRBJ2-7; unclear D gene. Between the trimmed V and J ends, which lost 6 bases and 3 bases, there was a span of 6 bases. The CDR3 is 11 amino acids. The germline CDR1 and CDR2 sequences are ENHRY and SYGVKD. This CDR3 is CAIRSNYEQYF. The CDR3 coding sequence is TGTGCCATCAGATCAAACTACGAGCAGTACTTC.

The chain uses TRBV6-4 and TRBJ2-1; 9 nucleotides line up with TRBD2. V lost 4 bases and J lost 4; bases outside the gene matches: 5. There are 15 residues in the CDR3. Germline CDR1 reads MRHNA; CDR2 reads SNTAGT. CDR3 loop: CASSAGTSPYNEQFF. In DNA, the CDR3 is TGTGCCAGCAGTGCGGGGACTAGCCCTTACAATGAGCAGTTCTTC.

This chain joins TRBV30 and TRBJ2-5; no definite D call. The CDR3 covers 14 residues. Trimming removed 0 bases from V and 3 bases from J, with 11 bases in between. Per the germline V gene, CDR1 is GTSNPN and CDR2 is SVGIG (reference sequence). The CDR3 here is CAWSVVAAKETQYF. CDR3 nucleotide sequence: TGTGCCTGGAGTGTAGTGGCGGCCAAAGAGACCCAGTACTTC.

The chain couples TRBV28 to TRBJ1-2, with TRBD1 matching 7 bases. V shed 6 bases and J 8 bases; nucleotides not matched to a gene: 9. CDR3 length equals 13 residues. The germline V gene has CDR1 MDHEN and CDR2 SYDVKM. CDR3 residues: CASSYDRVKGYTF. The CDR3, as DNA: TGTGCCAGCAGCTACGACAGGGTCAAAGGCTACACCTTC.

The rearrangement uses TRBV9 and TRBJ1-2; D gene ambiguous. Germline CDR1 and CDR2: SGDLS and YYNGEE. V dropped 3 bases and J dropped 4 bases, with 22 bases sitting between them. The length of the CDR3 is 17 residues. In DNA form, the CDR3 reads TGTGCCAGCAGCGCCCACCCCACAGCACCAGAAATCTATGGCTACACCTTC. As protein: CASSAHPTAPEIYGYTF.

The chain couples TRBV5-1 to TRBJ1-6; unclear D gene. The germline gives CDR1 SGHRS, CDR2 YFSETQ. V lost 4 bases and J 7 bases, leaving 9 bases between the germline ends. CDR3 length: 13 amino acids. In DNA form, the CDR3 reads TGCGCCAGCAGCAGAGAGGGAAATTCACCCCTCCACTTT. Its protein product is CASSREGNSPLHF.

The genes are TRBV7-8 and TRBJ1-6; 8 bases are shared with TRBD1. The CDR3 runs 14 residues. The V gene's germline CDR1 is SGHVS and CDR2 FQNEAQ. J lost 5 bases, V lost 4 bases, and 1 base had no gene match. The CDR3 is CASSWGQDNSPLHF. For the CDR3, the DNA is TGTGCCAGCAGCTGGGGACAGGATAATTCACCCCTCCACTTT.